The entry below gives a single T cell receptor beta chain sequence along with its context. Trimming took 4 bases from V and 4 from J, leaving 19 bases between them. The CDR3 length is 16 residues. Germline CDR1 SGHAT, CDR2 FQNNGV. The data were taken from a study of blood T cell repertoires in COVID-19. Study in general: Some COVID-19 samples were acute and others convalescent; all came from the United States, Italy and Spain.

Per the study methods: Estimation of nucleated cell counts was performed using reference gene primer amplification. Data came from immunoSEQ multiplex PCR; TCRdb stores just in-frame clones and leaves some out. That table is the source of V, J and clone size, and D and trimming were worked out from the DNA. The table includes approximately 300,000 clones, 85% detected once. Donors were grouped by their self-reported clinical history. J is TRBJ1-2 and V is TRBV11-2; TRBD1 might be the D (6 bases). What was sequenced was PBMCs or T cells enriched from blood (not recorded which). This TCR came from a woman aged 25-40 years who had been exposed to COVID-19. The CDR3 sequence is CASSSHTGKFPYGYTF. The CDR3 DNA sequence: TGTGCCAGCAGCTCTCACACAGGGAAATTCCCCTATGGCTACACCTTC. Combining the CDR3 with reference TRBV11-2 and TRBJ1-2 gives the whole variable domain EAGVAQSPRYKIIEKRQSVAFWCNPISGHATLYWYQQILGQGPKLLIQFQNNGVVDDSQLPKDRFSAERLKGVDSTLKIQPAKLEDSAVYLCASSSHTGKFPYGYTFGSGTRLTVV.